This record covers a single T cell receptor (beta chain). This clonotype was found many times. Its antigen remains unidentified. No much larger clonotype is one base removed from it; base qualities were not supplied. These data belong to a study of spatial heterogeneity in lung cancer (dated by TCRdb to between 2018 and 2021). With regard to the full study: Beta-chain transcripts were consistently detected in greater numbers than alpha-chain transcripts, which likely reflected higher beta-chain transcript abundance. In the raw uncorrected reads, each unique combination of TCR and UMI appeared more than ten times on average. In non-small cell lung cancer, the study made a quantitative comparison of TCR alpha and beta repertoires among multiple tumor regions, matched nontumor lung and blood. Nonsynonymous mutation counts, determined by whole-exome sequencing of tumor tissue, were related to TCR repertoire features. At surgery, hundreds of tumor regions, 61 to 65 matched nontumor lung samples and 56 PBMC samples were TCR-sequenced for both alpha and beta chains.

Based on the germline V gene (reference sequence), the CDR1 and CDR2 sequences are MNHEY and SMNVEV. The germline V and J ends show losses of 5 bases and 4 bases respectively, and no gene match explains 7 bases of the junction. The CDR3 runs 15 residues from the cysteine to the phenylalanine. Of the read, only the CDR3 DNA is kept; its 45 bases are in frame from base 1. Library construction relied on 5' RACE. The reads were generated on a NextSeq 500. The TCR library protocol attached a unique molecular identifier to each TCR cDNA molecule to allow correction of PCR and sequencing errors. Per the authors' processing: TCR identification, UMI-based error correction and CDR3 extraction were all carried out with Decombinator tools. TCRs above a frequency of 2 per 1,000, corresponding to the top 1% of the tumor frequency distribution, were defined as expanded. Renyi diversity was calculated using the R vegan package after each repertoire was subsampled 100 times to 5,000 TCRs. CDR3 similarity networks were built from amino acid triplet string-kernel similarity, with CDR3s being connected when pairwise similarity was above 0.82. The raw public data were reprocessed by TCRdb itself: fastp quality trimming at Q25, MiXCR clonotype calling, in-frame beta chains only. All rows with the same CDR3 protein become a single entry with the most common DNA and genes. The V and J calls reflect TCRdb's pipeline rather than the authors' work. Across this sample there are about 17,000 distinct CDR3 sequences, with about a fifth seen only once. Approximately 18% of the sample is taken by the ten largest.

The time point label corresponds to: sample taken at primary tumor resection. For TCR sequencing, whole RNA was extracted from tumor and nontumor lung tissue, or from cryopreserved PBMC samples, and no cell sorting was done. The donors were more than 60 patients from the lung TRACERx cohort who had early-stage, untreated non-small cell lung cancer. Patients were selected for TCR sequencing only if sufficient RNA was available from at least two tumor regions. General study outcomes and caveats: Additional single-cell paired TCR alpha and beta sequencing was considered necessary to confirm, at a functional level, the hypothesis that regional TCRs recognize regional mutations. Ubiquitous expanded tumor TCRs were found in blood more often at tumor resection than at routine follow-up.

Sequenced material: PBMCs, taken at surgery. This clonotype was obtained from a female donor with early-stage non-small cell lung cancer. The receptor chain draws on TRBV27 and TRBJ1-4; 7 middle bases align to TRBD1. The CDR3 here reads CASSRGTAFNEKLFF. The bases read TGTGCCAGCAGTCGTGGGACAGCCTTTAATGAAAAACTGTTTTTT.